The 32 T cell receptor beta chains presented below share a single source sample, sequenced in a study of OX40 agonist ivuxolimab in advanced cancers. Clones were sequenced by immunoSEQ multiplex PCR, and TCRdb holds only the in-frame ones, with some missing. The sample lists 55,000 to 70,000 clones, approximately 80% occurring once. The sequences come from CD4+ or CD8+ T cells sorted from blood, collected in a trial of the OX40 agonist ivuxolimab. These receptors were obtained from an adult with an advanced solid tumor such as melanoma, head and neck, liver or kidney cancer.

CDR3 bases: TGTGCCAGCAGTGGACAGAGCTTGAGGGATACGCAGTATTTT. Translation: CASSGQSLRDTQYF. The chain combines TRBV6-6 with TRBJ2-3, with D possibly matching TRBD1 (6 bases). Trimming pared 5 bases from V and 6 bases from J, leaving 15 bases between. Germline-derived CDR1 and CDR2 are MNHNY and SVGAGI (reference sequence). The CDR3 has 14 amino acids.

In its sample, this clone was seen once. The CDR3 DNA is TGTGCCAAAGCCCCTAGCGGGTACTCCTACGAGCAGTACTTC. Encoded protein: CAKAPSGYSYEQYF. V gene TRBV6-4 combines with J gene TRBJ2-7; 8 bases fit TRBD2. The CDR3 runs to 14 residues. The trim removed 10 bases at V and 0 bases at J, leaving 8 bases unmatched. The germline V gene has CDR1 MRHNA and CDR2 SNTAGT.

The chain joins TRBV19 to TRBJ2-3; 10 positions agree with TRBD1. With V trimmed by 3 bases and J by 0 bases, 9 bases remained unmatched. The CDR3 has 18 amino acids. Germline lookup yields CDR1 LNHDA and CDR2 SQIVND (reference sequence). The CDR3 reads CASSIRDRGLTSTDTQYF. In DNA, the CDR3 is TGTGCCAGTAGTATCCGGGACAGGGGTTTGACTAGCACAGATACGCAGTATTTT. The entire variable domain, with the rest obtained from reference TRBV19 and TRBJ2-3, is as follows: DGGITQSPKYLFRKEGQNVTLSCEQNLNHDAMYWYRQDPGQGLRLIYYSQIVNDFQKGDIAEGYSVSREKKESFPLTVTSAQKNPTAFYLCASSIRDRGLTSTDTQYFGPGTRLTVL.

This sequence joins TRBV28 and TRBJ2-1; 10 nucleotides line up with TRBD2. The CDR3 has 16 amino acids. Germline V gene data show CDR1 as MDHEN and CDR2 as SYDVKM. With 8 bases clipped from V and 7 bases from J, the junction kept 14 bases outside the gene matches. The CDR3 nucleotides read TGTGCCAGCTCAGGCCAGCGGGGGGGCGGGTTAAATGAGCAGTTCTTC. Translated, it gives CASSGQRGGGLNEQFF.

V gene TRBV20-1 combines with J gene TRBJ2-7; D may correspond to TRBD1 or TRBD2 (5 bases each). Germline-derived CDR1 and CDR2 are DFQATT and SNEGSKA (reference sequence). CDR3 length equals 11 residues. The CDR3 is CRPGGEYEQYF. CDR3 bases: TGCAGGCCTGGGGGAGAGTACGAGCAGTACTTC.

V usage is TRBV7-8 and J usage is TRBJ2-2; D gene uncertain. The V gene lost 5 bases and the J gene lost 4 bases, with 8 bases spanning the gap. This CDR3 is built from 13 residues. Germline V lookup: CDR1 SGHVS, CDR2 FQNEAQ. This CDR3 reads CASSATFTGELFF. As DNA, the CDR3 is TGTGCCAGCAGCGCGACATTCACCGGGGAGCTGTTTTTT.

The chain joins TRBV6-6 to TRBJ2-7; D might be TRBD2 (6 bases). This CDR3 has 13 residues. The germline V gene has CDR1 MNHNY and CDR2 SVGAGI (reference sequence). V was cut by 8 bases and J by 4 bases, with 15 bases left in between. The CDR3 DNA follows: TGTGCCAGCGCGCGGGACGGTTCGTACGAGCAGTACTTC. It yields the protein CASARDGSYEQYF.

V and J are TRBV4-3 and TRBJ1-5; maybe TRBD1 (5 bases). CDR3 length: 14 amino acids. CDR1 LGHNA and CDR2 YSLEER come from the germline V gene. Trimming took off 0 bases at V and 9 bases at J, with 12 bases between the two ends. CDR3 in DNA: TGCGCCAGCAGCCAAGATGGACATGAAGGGCCCCAGCATTTT. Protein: CASSQDGHEGPQHF.

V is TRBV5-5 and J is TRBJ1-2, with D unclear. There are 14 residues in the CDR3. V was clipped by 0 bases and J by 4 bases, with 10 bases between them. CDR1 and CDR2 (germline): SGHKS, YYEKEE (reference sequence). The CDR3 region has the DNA TGTGCCAGCAGCTTGGTCGGCCGATCCTATGGCTACACCTTC. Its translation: CASSLVGRSYGYTF.

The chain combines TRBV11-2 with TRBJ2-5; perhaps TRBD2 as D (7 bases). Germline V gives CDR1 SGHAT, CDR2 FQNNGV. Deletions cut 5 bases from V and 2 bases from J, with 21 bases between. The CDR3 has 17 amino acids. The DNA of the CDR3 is TGTGCCAGCAGCCCCCGGTTCGGGGGGCCGGGGCAAGAGACCCAGTACTTC. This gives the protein CASSPRFGGPGQETQYF.

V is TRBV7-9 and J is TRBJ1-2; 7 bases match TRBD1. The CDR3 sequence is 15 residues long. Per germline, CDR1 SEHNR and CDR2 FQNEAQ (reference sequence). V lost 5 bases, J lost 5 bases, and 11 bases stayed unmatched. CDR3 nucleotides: TGTGCCAGCAGCATTTGGGACAGACAGCTATATGGCTACACCTTC. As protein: CASSIWDRQLYGYTF.

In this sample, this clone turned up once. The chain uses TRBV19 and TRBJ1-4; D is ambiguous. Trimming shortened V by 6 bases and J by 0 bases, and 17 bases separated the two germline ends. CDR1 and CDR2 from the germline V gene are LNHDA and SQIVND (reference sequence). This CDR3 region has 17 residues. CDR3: CASSPDGKHATNEKLFF. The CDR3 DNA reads TGTGCCAGTAGCCCGGACGGGAAACACGCAACTAATGAAAAACTGTTTTTT.

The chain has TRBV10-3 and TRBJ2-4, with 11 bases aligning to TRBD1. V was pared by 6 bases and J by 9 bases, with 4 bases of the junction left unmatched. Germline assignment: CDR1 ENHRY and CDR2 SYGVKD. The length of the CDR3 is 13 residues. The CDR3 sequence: CAIRGQGAGIQYF. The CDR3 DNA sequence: TGTGCCATCAGAGGACAGGGGGCTGGCATTCAGTACTTC.

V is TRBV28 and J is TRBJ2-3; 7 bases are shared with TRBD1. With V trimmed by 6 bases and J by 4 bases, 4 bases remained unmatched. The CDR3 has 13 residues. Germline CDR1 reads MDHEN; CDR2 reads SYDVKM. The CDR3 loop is CASSKQGPDTQYF. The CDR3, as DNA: TGTGCCAGCAGCAAACAGGGGCCAGATACGCAGTATTTT.

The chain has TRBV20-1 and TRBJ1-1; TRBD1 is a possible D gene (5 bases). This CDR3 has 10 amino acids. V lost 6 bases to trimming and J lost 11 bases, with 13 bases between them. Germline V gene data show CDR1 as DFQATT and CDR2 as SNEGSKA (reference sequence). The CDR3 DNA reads TGCAGTGCCGGGCGGGGCCGGGCTTTCTTT. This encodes CSAGRGRAFF.

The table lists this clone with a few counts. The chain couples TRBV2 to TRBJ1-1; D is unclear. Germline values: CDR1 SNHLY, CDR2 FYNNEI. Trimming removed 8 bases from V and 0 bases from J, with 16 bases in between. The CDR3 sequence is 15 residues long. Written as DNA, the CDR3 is TGTGCCAGCCCGAAATGGCAGCGAATGAACACTGAAGCTTTCTTT. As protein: CASPKWQRMNTEAFF.

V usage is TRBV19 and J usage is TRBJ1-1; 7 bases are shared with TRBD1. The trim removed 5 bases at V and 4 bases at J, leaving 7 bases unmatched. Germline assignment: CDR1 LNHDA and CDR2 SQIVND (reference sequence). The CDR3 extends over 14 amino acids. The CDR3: CASSDREGTTEAFF. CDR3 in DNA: TGTGCCAGTAGTGACAGGGAGGGGACCACTGAAGCTTTCTTT.

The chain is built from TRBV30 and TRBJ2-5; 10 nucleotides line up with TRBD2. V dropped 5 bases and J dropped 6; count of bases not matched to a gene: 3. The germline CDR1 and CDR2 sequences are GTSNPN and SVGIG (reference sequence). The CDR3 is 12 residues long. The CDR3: CAWSSGRKTQYF. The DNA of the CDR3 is TGTGCCTGGTCTAGCGGGAGAAAGACCCAGTACTTC.

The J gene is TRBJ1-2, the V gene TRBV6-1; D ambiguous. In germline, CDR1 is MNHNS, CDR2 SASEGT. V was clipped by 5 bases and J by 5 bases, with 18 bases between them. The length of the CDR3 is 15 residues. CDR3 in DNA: TGTGCCAGCAGTACGAACTACGGCCTGGGGTATGGCTACACCTTC. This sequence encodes CASSTNYGLGYGYTF.

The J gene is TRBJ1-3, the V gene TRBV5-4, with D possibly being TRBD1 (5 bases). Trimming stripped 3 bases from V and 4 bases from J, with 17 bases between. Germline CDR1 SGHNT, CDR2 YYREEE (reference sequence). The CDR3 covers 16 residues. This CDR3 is CASSSAGSGRGNTIYF. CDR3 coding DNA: TGTGCCAGCAGCTCGGCGGGGTCAGGGAGGGGAAACACCATATATTTT.

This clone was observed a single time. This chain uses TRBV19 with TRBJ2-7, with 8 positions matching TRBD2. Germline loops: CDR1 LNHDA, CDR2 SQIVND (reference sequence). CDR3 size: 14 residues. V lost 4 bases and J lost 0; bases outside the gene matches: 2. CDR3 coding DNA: TGTGCCAGTAGTAGCGGGAGGAACTCCTACGAGCAGTACTTC. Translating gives CASSSGRNSYEQYF.

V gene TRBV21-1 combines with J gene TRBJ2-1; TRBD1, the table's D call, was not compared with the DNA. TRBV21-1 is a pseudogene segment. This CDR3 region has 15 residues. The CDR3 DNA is TGTGCCAGCAGCAAAATGCCCAGGGGAAAGAGTGAGCAGTTCTTC. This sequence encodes CASSKMPRGKSEQFF.

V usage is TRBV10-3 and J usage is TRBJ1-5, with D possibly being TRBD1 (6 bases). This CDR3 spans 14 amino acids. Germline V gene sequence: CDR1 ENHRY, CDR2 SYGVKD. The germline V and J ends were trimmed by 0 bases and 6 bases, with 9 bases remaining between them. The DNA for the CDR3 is TGTGCCATCAGTGAGTCCACAGGGATTCAGCCCCAGCATTTT. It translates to CAISESTGIQPQHF.

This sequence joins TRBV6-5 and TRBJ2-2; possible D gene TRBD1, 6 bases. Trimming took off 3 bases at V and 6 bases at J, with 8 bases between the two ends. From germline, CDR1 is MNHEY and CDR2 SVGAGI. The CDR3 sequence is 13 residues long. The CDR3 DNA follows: TGTGCCAGCAGTTATCGGACAGCCGGGGAGCTGTTTTTT. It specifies CASSYRTAGELFF.

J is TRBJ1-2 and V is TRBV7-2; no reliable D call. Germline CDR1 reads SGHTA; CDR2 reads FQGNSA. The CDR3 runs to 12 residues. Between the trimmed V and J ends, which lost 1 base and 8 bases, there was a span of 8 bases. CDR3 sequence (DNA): TGTGCCAGCAGCTTAGAGCCGACCGGCTACACCTTC. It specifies CASSLEPTGYTF.

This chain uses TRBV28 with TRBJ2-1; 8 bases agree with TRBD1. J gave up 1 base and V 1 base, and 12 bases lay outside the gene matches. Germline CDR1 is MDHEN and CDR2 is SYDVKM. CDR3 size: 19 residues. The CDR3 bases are TGTGCCAGCAGTTTATTGGGATATACAGGGGGTAGGTCCTACAATGAGCAGTTCTTC. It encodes CASSLLGYTGGRSYNEQFF.

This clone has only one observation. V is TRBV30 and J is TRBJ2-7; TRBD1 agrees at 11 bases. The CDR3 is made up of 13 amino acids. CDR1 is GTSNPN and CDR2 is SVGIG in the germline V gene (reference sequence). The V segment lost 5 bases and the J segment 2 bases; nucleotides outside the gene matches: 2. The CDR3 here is CAWGTGGPYEQYF. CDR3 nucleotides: TGTGCCTGGGGGACAGGGGGGCCCTACGAGCAGTACTTC.

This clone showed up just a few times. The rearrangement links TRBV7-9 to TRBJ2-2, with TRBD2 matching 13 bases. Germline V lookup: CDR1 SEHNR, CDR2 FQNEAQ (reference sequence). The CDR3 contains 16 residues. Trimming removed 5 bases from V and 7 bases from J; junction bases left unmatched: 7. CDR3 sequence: CASSIGLAGVVGELFF. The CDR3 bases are TGTGCCAGCAGCATAGGACTAGCGGGAGTGGTCGGGGAGCTGTTTTTT.

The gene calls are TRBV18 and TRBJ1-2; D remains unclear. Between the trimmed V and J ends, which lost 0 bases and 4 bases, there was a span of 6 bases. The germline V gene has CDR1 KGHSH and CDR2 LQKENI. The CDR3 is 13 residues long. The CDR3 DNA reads TGTGCCAGCTCACCACCCCCGGGCTATGGCTACACCTTC. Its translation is CASSPPPGYGYTF.

This CDR3 reads CASSVTSAGDTQYF. DNA for the CDR3: TGTGCCAGCAGCGTAACATCAGCGGGAGATACGCAGTATTTT. The chain recombines TRBV9 with TRBJ2-3, with D maybe TRBD2 (6 bases). V was cut by 1 base and J by 5 bases, with 11 bases left in between. Germline CDR1 and CDR2: SGDLS and YYNGEE. This CDR3 contains 14 residues.

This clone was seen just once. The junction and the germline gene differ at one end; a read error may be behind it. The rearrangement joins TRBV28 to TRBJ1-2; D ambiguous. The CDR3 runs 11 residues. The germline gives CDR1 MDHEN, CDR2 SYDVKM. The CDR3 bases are TGCGGTGTGGGTGCGAACTATGGCTACACCTTC. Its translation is CGVGANYGYTF.

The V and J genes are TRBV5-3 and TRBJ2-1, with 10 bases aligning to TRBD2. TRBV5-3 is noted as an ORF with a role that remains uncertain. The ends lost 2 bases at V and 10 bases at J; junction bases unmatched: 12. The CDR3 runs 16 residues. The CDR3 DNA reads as TGTGCCAGAAGCTTCCTCTGGACTAGCGGCGAGAGGGAGCAGTTCTTC. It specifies CARSFLWTSGEREQFF.